A selection of T cell receptor beta chains follows, all from one sample in a study of OX40 agonist ivuxolimab in advanced cancers. Clones were sequenced by immunoSEQ multiplex PCR, and TCRdb holds only the in-frame ones, with some missing. This table holds tens of thousands of clones, approximately 91% found once. The specimen comprised CD4+ or CD8+ T cells sorted from blood, sampled in a trial of the OX40 agonist ivuxolimab. The receptors here all came from an adult with an advanced solid tumor such as melanoma, head and neck, liver or kidney cancer. Both conserved end residues are part of each CDR3. The D gene is left open where the match is weak. A clone size is listed for some rows: how often the clone was seen (once, few, many), or a class if it is expanded.

D: NA
V: TRBV27
size: NA
J: TRBJ1-1
CDR3: CASRQNTEAFF
DNA: TGTGCCAGCCGCCAGAACACTGAAGCTTTCTTT

D: NA
V: TRBV6-1
size: NA
J: TRBJ2-7
CDR3: CATTRGGRMYEQYF
DNA: TGTGCCACCACCCGTGGGGGGCGAATGTACGAGCAGTACTTC

D: NA
V: TRBV5-4
size: few
J: TRBJ1-1
CDR3: CASSLLTNTEAFF
DNA: TGTGCCAGCAGCTTGCTCACGAACACTGAAGCTTTCTTT

D: TRBD2
V: TRBV7-9
size: NA
J: TRBJ2-5
CDR3: CASSPLAGVWETQYF
DNA: TGTGCCAGCAGCCCCCTAGCGGGAGTCTGGGAGACCCAGTACTTC

D: TRBD1
V: TRBV2
size: NA
J: TRBJ2-2
CDR3: CASSWDRGRPNTGELFF
DNA: TGTGCCAGCAGTTGGGACAGGGGGCGACCGAACACCGGGGAGCTGTTTTTT

D: NA
V: TRBV11-1
size: NA
J: TRBJ2-1
CDR3: CASSFRRRPTYNEQFF
DNA: TGTGCCAGCAGCTTCCGCAGGCGGCCCACCTACAATGAGCAGTTCTTC

D: NA
V: TRBV9
size: few
J: TRBJ1-1
CDR3: CASSVGLNGENTEAFF
DNA: TGTGCCAGCAGCGTAGGGTTAAACGGCGAGAACACTGAAGCTTTCTTT

D: NA
V: TRBV7-9
size: NA
J: TRBJ2-5
CDR3: CASEKETQYF
DNA: TGTGCCAGCGAAAAAGAGACCCAGTACTTC

D: TRBD2
V: TRBV11-2
size: NA
J: TRBJ2-3
CDR3: CASRLFWALAGATDTQYF
DNA: TGTGCCAGCAGACTATTTTGGGCTCTAGCGGGCGCCACAGATACGCAGTATTTT

D: TRBD1
V: TRBV6-5
size: NA
J: TRBJ1-2
CDR3: CASRPTGANYGYTF
DNA: TGTGCCAGCAGGCCGACAGGGGCTAACTATGGCTACACCTTC

D: NA
V: TRBV27
size: once
J: TRBJ2-2
CDR3: CASSPGSNTGELFF
DNA: TGTGCCAGCAGCCCGGGTTCGAACACCGGGGAGCTGTTTTTT

D: NA
V: TRBV5-1
size: once
J: TRBJ2-1
CDR3: CASSLGQGKGNEQFF
DNA: TGCGCCAGCAGTCTAGGTCAGGGGAAGGGCAATGAGCAGTTCTTC

D: NA
V: TRBV6-1
size: NA
J: TRBJ1-3
CDR3: CASKGVNSGNTIYF
DNA: TGTGCCAGCAAAGGTGTGAACTCTGGAAACACCATATATTTT

D: NA
V: TRBV4-3
size: NA
J: TRBJ2-2
CDR3: CASSQRFTGELFF
DNA: TGCGCCAGCAGCCAACGATTCACCGGGGAGCTGTTTTTT

D: NA
V: TRBV7-8
size: NA
J: TRBJ1-2
CDR3: CASSLETHGSRNGYTF
DNA: TGTGCCAGCAGCTTAGAAACGCATGGATCTCGGAATGGCTACACCTTC

D: NA
V: TRBV4-1
size: NA
J: TRBJ1-5
CDR3: CASSQEGSGNQPQHF
DNA: TGCGCCAGCAGCCAAGAGGGGTCAGGCAATCAGCCCCAGCATTTT

D: TRBD1
V: TRBV9
size: NA
J: TRBJ1-2
CDR3: CASSETGVLSYGYTF
DNA: TGTGCCAGCAGCGAAACAGGGGTTCTAAGCTATGGCTACACCTTC

D: NA
V: TRBV5-8
size: NA
J: TRBJ2-7
CDR3: CASSFDITYEQYF
DNA: TGTGCCAGCAGCTTCGACATAACCTACGAGCAGTACTTC